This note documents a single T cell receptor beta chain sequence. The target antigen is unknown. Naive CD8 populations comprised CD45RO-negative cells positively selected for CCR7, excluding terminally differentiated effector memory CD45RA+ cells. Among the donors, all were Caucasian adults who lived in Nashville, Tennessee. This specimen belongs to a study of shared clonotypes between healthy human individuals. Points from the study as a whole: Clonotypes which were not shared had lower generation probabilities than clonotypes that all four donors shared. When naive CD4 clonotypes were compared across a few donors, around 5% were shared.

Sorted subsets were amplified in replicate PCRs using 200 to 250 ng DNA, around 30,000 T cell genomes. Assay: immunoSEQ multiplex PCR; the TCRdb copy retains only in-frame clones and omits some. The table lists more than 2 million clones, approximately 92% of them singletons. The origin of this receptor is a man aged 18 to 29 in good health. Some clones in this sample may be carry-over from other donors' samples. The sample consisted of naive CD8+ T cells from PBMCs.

The CDR3 DNA reads as TGTGCCAGTGGGCCGTCCTACGAGCAGTACTTC. It is translated as CASGPSYEQYF. The chain recombines TRBV19 with TRBJ2-7, with D unclear. Per germline, CDR1 LNHDA and CDR2 SQIVND (reference sequence). This CDR3 spans 11 amino acids. V lost 8 bases and J 1 base, leaving 6 bases between the germline ends. The whole variable domain, remainder taken from reference TRBV19 and TRBJ2-7, is DGGITQSPKYLFRKEGQNVTLSCEQNLNHDAMYWYRQDPGQGLRLIYYSQIVNDFQKGDIAEGYSVSREKKESFPLTVTSAQKNPTAFYLCASGPSYEQYFGPGTRLTVT.